A single sample is the source of the 15 T cell receptor beta chains below, sequenced in a study of human CD4 T cells and Enterobacteriaceae. Sorting took every CD4+ cell except CD45RA+CCR7+CD95- naive cells, reaching over 95% purity. Assay used: immunoSEQ multiplex PCR; TCRdb lists only in-frame clones, some missing. The sample comprises around 26,000 clones, around 80% of which are singletons, and around 0.96% rests with the top ten. Sequenced sample: memory CD4+ T cells from blood. These receptors were collected from a human donor in good health.

This clone was seen a few times. The chain has TRBV7-2 and TRBJ1-5; 7 nucleotides align to TRBD1. The CDR3 spans 13 residues. Looked up from germline, CDR1 is SGHTA and CDR2 is FQGNSA. V lost 7 bases, J lost 6 bases, and 6 bases stayed unmatched. The CDR3 sequence: CASNRGGGQPQHF. Here the CDR3 DNA reads TGTGCCAGCAACAGGGGAGGGGGTCAGCCCCAGCATTTT.

This chain connects TRBV6-1 to TRBJ1-1; D is uncertain. This CDR3 comprises 12 residues. Germline assignment: CDR1 MNHNS and CDR2 SASEGT. V was clipped by 6 bases and J by 2 bases, with 7 bases between them. CDR3 loop: CASSQTNTEAFF. The CDR3 DNA is TGTGCCAGCAGCCAAACCAACACTGAAGCTTTCTTT.

This chain uses TRBV7-7 with TRBJ2-4, with 8 positions matching TRBD2. This CDR3 has 20 residues. The ends lost 6 bases at V and 7 bases at J; junction bases unmatched: 26. CDR1 SSHAT and CDR2 FNYEAQ come from the germline V gene (reference sequence). CDR3 region: CASRPRGGGRWGREANIQYF. Written as DNA, the CDR3 is TGTGCCAGCAGACCCCGTGGAGGGGGGCGATGGGGGCGGGAGGCGAACATTCAGTACTTC.

The chain joins TRBV7-7 to TRBJ2-5; 11 bases are a match to TRBD1. V shed 5 bases, J shed 5 bases, and the junction held 7 bases outside the gene matches. Germline lookup yields CDR1 SSHAT and CDR2 FNYEAQ (reference sequence). The CDR3 has 15 amino acids. DNA for the CDR3: TGTGCCAGCAGCCCCGGACAGGGGGCAGGGGAGACCCAGTACTTC. The encoded protein is CASSPGQGAGETQYF.

The chain recombines TRBV7-2 with TRBJ2-5; no definite D call. Germline lookup yields CDR1 SGHTA and CDR2 FQGNSA. Between the trimmed V and J ends, which lost 5 bases and 5 bases, there was a span of 15 bases. The CDR3 contains 14 residues. In nucleotides, the CDR3 is TGTGCCAGCAGCGGATCAAACTTAGGGGAGACCCAGTACTTC. It codes for CASSGSNLGETQYF.

This clone occurred once. This rearrangement joins TRBV11-2 to TRBJ2-6, with 7 bases lining up with TRBD1. V gave up 7 bases and J gave up 0 bases; unmatched junction bases: 6. This CDR3 contains 16 residues. Germline lookup yields CDR1 SGHAT and CDR2 FQNNGV. The CDR3 protein is CASNLGQASGANVLTF. In DNA, the CDR3 is TGTGCCAGCAACCTCGGACAGGCCTCTGGGGCCAACGTCCTGACTTTC.

V usage is TRBV7-9 and J usage is TRBJ1-2; D unresolved. This CDR3 has 14 amino acids. CDR1 and CDR2 (germline): SEHNR, FQNEAQ (reference sequence). Trimming took 4 bases from V and 8 from J, leaving 17 bases between them. The CDR3 spells CASSSDSGIRGYTF. In DNA form, the CDR3 reads TGTGCCAGCAGCTCCGACTCAGGCATTAGGGGCTACACCTTC.

The chain carries TRBV7-6 and TRBJ1-2; unclear D gene. The V gene's germline CDR1 is SGHVS and CDR2 FNYEAQ. The V end was cut by 5 bases, the J end by 4 bases, with 14 bases between. This CDR3 is 14 amino acids long. The CDR3 reads CASSLLAGSYGYTF. In nucleotides, the CDR3 is TGTGCCAGCAGCCTATTAGCGGGGAGCTATGGCTACACCTTC.

The chain is built from TRBV6-6 and TRBJ2-7, with 7 bases identical to TRBD2. This CDR3 contains 15 residues. V trimming: 6 bases; J trimming: 0 bases; junction bases outside the gene matches: 8. Germline CDR1 and CDR2: MNHNY and SVGAGI (reference sequence). The CDR3 DNA reads as TGTGCCAGCAGGGGAGGGGAGGGTGGCTCCTACGAGCAGTACTTC. It encodes CASRGGEGGSYEQYF.

The gene calls are TRBV6-5 and TRBJ1-4; 7 bases fit TRBD1. There are 15 residues in the CDR3. Germline CDR1 and CDR2: MNHEY and SVGAGI. J gave up 8 bases and V 4 bases, and 10 bases lay outside the gene matches. CDR3 amino acids: CASSSTGALWEKLFF. The CDR3 DNA reads as TGTGCCAGCAGTTCAACAGGGGCCCTTTGGGAAAAACTGTTTTTT.

On this clone itself: A read error may produce the germline difference seen at one junction end. V is TRBV19 and J is TRBJ2-5; D gene ambiguous. The germline CDR1 and CDR2 sequences are LNHDA and SQIVND (reference sequence). This CDR3 contains 15 residues. The CDR3 sequence: CASSIDRPGSPAPNF. For the CDR3, the DNA is TGTGCCAGTAGTATAGATCGTCCGGGCTCCCCCGCGCCGAACTTC.

This chain connects TRBV19 to TRBJ2-5; tentatively, D is TRBD2 (7 bases). The end of the DNA aligns better with TRBJ2-7, so the J call may be wrong. The CDR3 loop spans 15 amino acids. CDR1 LNHDA and CDR2 SQIVND come from the germline V gene (reference sequence). The CDR3 DNA sequence: TGTGCCAGTAGTATATCCGGGGGGCCCTCCTACGAGCAGTACTTC. Its protein is CASSISGGPSYEQYF.

The V call is TRBV2, the J call TRBJ1-3, with no clear D. The CDR3 loop spans 13 amino acids. Trimming took 7 bases from V and 0 from J, leaving 7 bases between them. Germline CDR1 SNHLY, CDR2 FYNNEI. The CDR3 region has the DNA TGTGCCAGCACAAGAGTCTCTGGAAACACCATATATTTT. This translates into CASTRVSGNTIYF.

CDR3 in DNA: TGTGCCAGCAGTGACGCAACAGGGGGCTCTGGAAACACCATATATTTT. Translated, it gives CASSDATGGSGNTIYF. The rearrangement joins TRBV6-1 to TRBJ1-3, with 8 bases fitting TRBD1. CDR3 length: 16 residues. Per the germline V gene, CDR1 is MNHNS and CDR2 is SASEGT. V trimming: 3 bases; J trimming: 0 bases; junction bases outside the gene matches: 4.

V and J are TRBV15 and TRBJ1-1, with 7 bases matching TRBD1. The trim removed 6 bases at V and 7 bases at J, leaving 17 bases unmatched. Germline V CDR1 and CDR2: LNHNV, YYDKDF (reference sequence). The CDR3 runs to 16 residues. CDR3 loop: CATSTGQVFGSDEAFF. In DNA form, the CDR3 reads TGTGCCACCAGTACCGGACAGGTCTTTGGGTCAGATGAAGCTTTCTTT.